A selection of T cell receptor beta chains follows, all from one sample in a study of shared clonotypes between healthy human individuals. Using immunoSEQ multiplex PCR, the repertoire was profiled, and TCRdb retains in-frame clones only, with some absent. The sample has fewer than 1 million clones, approximately 96% seen once. The source material was naive CD8+ T cells sorted from blood. These TCRs come from a man younger than 45 in good health. The CDR3 runs from the conserved cysteine through the conserved F or W. The order of the fields is D gene, clone size, V gene, J gene, CDR3 protein, CDR3 DNA. The D gene is left open where the match is weak. Expanded clones are given a class, and other clones once, few, many or no size at all.

d_call: .
clone_size: .
v_call: TRBV29-1
j_call: TRBJ2-5
cdr3_aa: CSAAGAGETQYF
cdr3_nt: TGCAGCGCGGCTGGGGCCGGGGAGACCCAGTACTTC

d_call: .
clone_size: .
v_call: TRBV6-5
j_call: TRBJ1-4
cdr3_aa: CASSYSTLFENEKLFF
cdr3_nt: TGTGCCAGCAGTTACTCGACTCTGTTTGAAAATGAAAAACTGTTTTTT

d_call: .
clone_size: .
v_call: TRBV7-7
j_call: TRBJ2-3
cdr3_aa: CASSMGPRSSHGTDTQYF
cdr3_nt: TGTGCCAGCAGTATGGGACCGCGCAGTAGCCATGGCACAGATACGCAGTATTTT

d_call: TRBD1
clone_size: .
v_call: TRBV5-3
j_call: TRBJ1-2
cdr3_aa: CARSRGDRGDHYYGYTF
cdr3_nt: TGTGCCAGAAGCAGGGGGGACAGGGGCGACCATTACTATGGCTACACCTTC

d_call: .
clone_size: .
v_call: TRBV7-2
j_call: TRBJ2-2
cdr3_aa: CASSLEPLSGELFF
cdr3_nt: TGTGCCAGCAGCTTAGAGCCCTTATCCGGGGAGCTGTTTTTT

d_call: .
clone_size: .
v_call: TRBV7-8
j_call: TRBJ2-7
cdr3_aa: CASSQSVTYEQYF
cdr3_nt: TGTGCCAGCAGCCAATCGGTCACCTACGAGCAGTACTTC

d_call: .
clone_size: once
v_call: TRBV4-3
j_call: TRBJ2-3
cdr3_aa: CASSQDPTRTDTQYF
cdr3_nt: TGCGCCAGCAGCCAAGACCCGACACGCACAGATACGCAGTATTTT

d_call: TRBD1
clone_size: .
v_call: TRBV7-9
j_call: TRBJ2-7
cdr3_aa: CASSSTNRDRGTEQYF
cdr3_nt: TGTGCCAGCAGCTCCACTAACCGGGACAGGGGGACCGAGCAGTACTTC

d_call: TRBD2
clone_size: once
v_call: TRBV7-2
j_call: TRBJ2-7
cdr3_aa: CASSKGLVNEQYF
cdr3_nt: TGTGCCAGCAGCAAAGGACTAGTAAACGAGCAGTACTTC

d_call: TRBD2
clone_size: once
v_call: TRBV5-1
j_call: TRBJ2-1
cdr3_aa: CASSFEGGPYNEQFF
cdr3_nt: TGCGCCAGCAGCTTCGAGGGAGGGCCTTACAATGAGCAGTTCTTC

d_call: .
clone_size: .
v_call: TRBV29-1
j_call: TRBJ2-5
cdr3_aa: CSVEDFETQYF
cdr3_nt: TGCAGCGTTGAAGATTTCGAGACCCAGTACTTC

d_call: TRBD2
clone_size: .
v_call: TRBV10-1
j_call: TRBJ2-3
cdr3_aa: CASTSGSASDTQYF
cdr3_nt: TGCGCCAGCACTAGCGGGAGTGCATCAGATACGCAGTATTTT

d_call: .
clone_size: .
v_call: TRBV9
j_call: TRBJ2-7
cdr3_aa: CASSPGSISYEQYF
cdr3_nt: TGTGCCAGCAGCCCCGGATCTATCTCCTACGAGCAGTACTTC

d_call: .
clone_size: .
v_call: TRBV15
j_call: TRBJ2-7
cdr3_aa: CATSRDSYEQYF
cdr3_nt: TGTGCCACCAGCAGGGATTCCTACGAGCAGTACTTC

d_call: .
clone_size: .
v_call: TRBV6-6
j_call: TRBJ2-7
cdr3_aa: CASSTGLDEQYF
cdr3_nt: TGTGCCAGCAGTACAGGGTTGGACGAGCAGTACTTC

d_call: TRBD1
clone_size: .
v_call: TRBV6-1
j_call: TRBJ1-1
cdr3_aa: CASQIDRVTKTEAFF
cdr3_nt: TGTGCCAGCCAAATCGACAGGGTTACTAAGACTGAAGCTTTCTTT

d_call: TRBD2
clone_size: .
v_call: TRBV29-1
j_call: TRBJ2-1
cdr3_aa: CSVNGLAGSNEQFF
cdr3_nt: TGCAGCGTTAACGGACTAGCGGGTTCGAATGAGCAGTTCTTC

d_call: TRBD2
clone_size: .
v_call: TRBV28
j_call: TRBJ2-7
cdr3_aa: CASRDLAGGIREQYF
cdr3_nt: TGTGCCAGCAGAGATTTAGCGGGAGGAATCCGGGAGCAGTACTTC

d_call: TRBD1
clone_size: .
v_call: TRBV25-1
j_call: TRBJ1-1
cdr3_aa: CASSVTGAEAFF
cdr3_nt: TGTGCCAGCAGTGTGACAGGGGCTGAAGCTTTCTTT

d_call: TRBD1
clone_size: .
v_call: TRBV28
j_call: TRBJ2-7
cdr3_aa: CASSFGRGPYEQYF
cdr3_nt: TGTGCCAGCAGTTTCGGCAGGGGGCCCTACGAGCAGTACTTC

d_call: TRBD1
clone_size: .
v_call: TRBV27
j_call: TRBJ2-5
cdr3_aa: CASSSVQGSQETQYF
cdr3_nt: TGTGCCAGCAGTTCAGTACAGGGGTCCCAAGAGACCCAGTACTTC

d_call: .
clone_size: once
v_call: TRBV4-1
j_call: TRBJ1-4
cdr3_aa: CASSHNEKLFF
cdr3_nt: TGCGCCAGCAGCCATAATGAAAAACTGTTTTTT

d_call: .
clone_size: .
v_call: TRBV27
j_call: TRBJ2-6
cdr3_aa: CASSLLAGANVLTF
cdr3_nt: TGTGCCAGCAGTCTCCTGGCTGGGGCCAACGTCCTGACTTTC

d_call: .
clone_size: .
v_call: TRBV11-1
j_call: TRBJ1-5
cdr3_aa: CASSAGNQPQHF
cdr3_nt: TGTGCCAGCAGCGCAGGGAATCAGCCCCAGCATTTT

d_call: .
clone_size: .
v_call: TRBV7-3
j_call: TRBJ2-7
cdr3_aa: CASSLSPGSSYEQYF
cdr3_nt: TGTGCCAGCAGCTTAAGTCCAGGGAGCTCCTACGAGCAGTACTTC